This entry lists 29 T cell receptor beta chains sequenced from one sample in a study of blood T cell repertoires in COVID-19. Assay: immunoSEQ multiplex PCR; the TCRdb copy retains only in-frame clones and omits some. The sample consists of under 250,000 clones, approximately 80% of them appearing once. Sequenced: peripheral blood. The receptors shown here come from a woman in her sixties who had recovered from COVID-19.

The chain employs TRBV5-1 and TRBJ2-7; 11 bases agree with TRBD1. The junction had 6 bases not matched to a gene; V was cut back by 4 bases and J by 0 bases. The germline V gene encodes CDR1 SGHRS and CDR2 YFSETQ. The CDR3 length is 16 residues. CDR3 nucleotide sequence: TGCGCCAGCAGCCGGGACAGGGGGAGAAACTCCTACGAGCAGTACTTC. Its translation: CASSRDRGRNSYEQYF.

The rearrangement links TRBV19 to TRBJ2-7; D unresolved. The CDR3 consists of 12 residues. The ends were cut back, 4 bases at V and 2 bases at J, with 6 bases in the middle. Germline V gene sequence: CDR1 LNHDA, CDR2 SQIVND (reference sequence). The CDR3 sequence is CASSTGTYEQYF. The CDR3 DNA is TGTGCCAGTAGTACAGGAACCTACGAGCAGTACTTC. The variable domain in full, completed from reference TRBV19 and TRBJ2-7, reads DGGITQSPKYLFRKEGQNVTLSCEQNLNHDAMYWYRQDPGQGLRLIYYSQIVNDFQKGDIAEGYSVSREKKESFPLTVTSAQKNPTAFYLCASSTGTYEQYFGPGTRLTVT.

V and J are TRBV6-5 and TRBJ2-3; the D gene is possibly TRBD1 (6 bases). V was clipped by 6 bases and J by 2 bases, with 15 bases between them. The germline V gene has CDR1 MNHEY and CDR2 SVGAGI. This CDR3 comprises 15 residues. CDR3 protein: CASRDRRYYTDTQYF. The CDR3 DNA follows: TGTGCCAGCAGGGACAGACGTTATTACACAGATACGCAGTATTTT.

The J gene is TRBJ2-2, the V gene TRBV9; 9 bases map to TRBD2. J lost 1 base, V lost 4 bases, and 11 bases had no gene match. Germline V gene data show CDR1 as SGDLS and CDR2 as YYNGEE. This CDR3 has 18 amino acids. The CDR3 is CASSRPVSGGRNTGELFF. The CDR3 coding sequence is TGTGCCAGCAGCCGTCCTGTTAGCGGGGGCCGGAACACCGGGGAGCTGTTTTTT.

V is TRBV15 and J is TRBJ1-5, with TRBD1 matching over 9 bases. With 5 bases clipped from V and 5 bases from J, the junction kept 4 bases outside the gene matches. Germline V lookup: CDR1 LNHNV, CDR2 YYDKDF (reference sequence). The length of the CDR3 is 14 residues. In DNA, the CDR3 is TGTGCCACCAGCGGCCGACAGGGGGATCAGCCCCAGCATTTT. Its protein is CATSGRQGDQPQHF.

This clone occurred once. This chain links TRBV18 with TRBJ1-2; 10 nucleotides align to TRBD1. CDR1 is KGHSH, CDR2 LQKENI, per germline. Losses at the gene ends were 2 bases for V and 3 bases for J; bases not matched to a gene: 0. The CDR3 runs to 14 residues. CDR3 DNA sequence: TGTGCCAGCTCACCAGGGACAGGGGACTATGGCTACACCTTC. This translates into CASSPGTGDYGYTF.

The rearrangement joins TRBV12-3 or TRBV12-4 to TRBJ2-7; TRBD1 matches at 9 bases. This CDR3 contains 13 residues. V lost 6 bases to trimming and J lost 7 bases; unmatched junction nucleotides: 7. CDR3 in amino acids: CASSPQGAGEQYF. CDR3 DNA sequence: TGTGCCAGCAGCCCACAGGGGGCGGGAGAGCAGTACTTC.

V is TRBV18 and J is TRBJ2-2; 10 bases match TRBD2. CDR1 and CDR2 from the germline V gene are KGHSH and LQKENI. This CDR3 spans 17 amino acids. V lost 8 bases and J lost 2; bases outside the gene matches: 11. The CDR3 loop reads CASPKTTSGLNTGELFF. The CDR3 DNA sequence: TGTGCCAGCCCAAAGACGACTAGCGGGCTTAACACCGGGGAGCTGTTTTTT.

The rearrangement links TRBV29-1 to TRBJ2-7; the D gene is possibly TRBD2 (6 bases). Germline-derived CDR1 and CDR2 are SQVTM and ANQGSEA. The CDR3 is 13 amino acids. V lost 3 bases to trimming and J lost 3 bases, with 12 bases between them. CDR3 nucleotide sequence: TGCAGCGTTGAGGGGACTTTGGACTACGAGCAGTACTTC. It specifies CSVEGTLDYEQYF.

V usage is TRBV5-1 and J usage is TRBJ2-1; 14 nucleotides align to TRBD2. The CDR3 sequence is 18 residues long. Germline CDR1 SGHRS, CDR2 YFSETQ. The J segment lost 1 base and the V segment lost 5 bases, leaving 8 bases of the junction unmatched. DNA for the CDR3: TGCGCCAGCAGTTGGACTAGCGGGGGGTCCTATTCCTACAATGAGCAGTTCTTC. The encoded protein is CASSWTSGGSYSYNEQFF. The full variable domain, completed using reference TRBV5-1 and TRBJ2-1, is KAGVTQTPRYLIKTRGQQVTLSCSPISGHRSVSWYQQTPGQGLQFLFEYFSETQRNKGNFPGRFSGRQFSNSRSEMNVSTLELGDSALYLCASSWTSGGSYSYNEQFFGPGTRLTVL.

The genes are TRBV6-4 and TRBJ2-1; D perhaps matches TRBD2 (7 bases). The CDR3 has 14 residues. Germline CDR1 is MRHNA and CDR2 is SNTAGT. V lost 0 bases and J 7 bases, leaving 10 bases between the germline ends. The CDR3 spells CASSDSGGQNEQFF. The CDR3 nucleotides are TGTGCCAGCAGTGACTCGGGGGGGCAAAATGAGCAGTTCTTC.

The chain uses TRBV5-5 and TRBJ1-2; perhaps TRBD1 as D (6 bases). Germline V gene data show CDR1 as SGHKS and CDR2 as YYEKEE (reference sequence). V gave up 0 bases and J gave up 2 bases, with 8 bases separating them. The CDR3 extends over 14 amino acids. CDR3 sequence reads: CASSLVGANYGYTF. The CDR3 region has the DNA TGTGCCAGCAGCTTGGTGGGGGCAAACTATGGCTACACCTTC.

This chain connects TRBV18 to TRBJ2-7, with 10 bases aligning to TRBD1. The CDR3 length is 14 residues. The germline CDR1 and CDR2 sequences are KGHSH and LQKENI. V shed 8 bases and J 5 bases; nucleotides not matched to a gene: 9. For the CDR3, the DNA is TGTGCCAGCACCCGGGACAGGGGAATCAACGAGCAGTACTTC. Protein sequence: CASTRDRGINEQYF.

The chain links TRBV6-5 to TRBJ2-2; D might be TRBD1 (5 bases). Germline values: CDR1 MNHEY, CDR2 SVGAGI. Trimming cost V 9 bases and J 7 bases, with 15 bases left between them. This CDR3 contains 13 residues. Here the CDR3 reads CASQKGSRGELFF. CDR3 coding DNA: TGTGCCAGTCAAAAGGGGTCGCGCGGGGAGCTGTTTTTT.

This CDR3 reads CASSEALPGAVGNQPQHF. The CDR3 DNA reads TGTGCCAGCAGTGAAGCGCTTCCAGGGGCGGTGGGCAATCAGCCCCAGCATTTT. The gene calls are TRBV6-1 and TRBJ1-5; perhaps TRBD1 as D (6 bases). The CDR3 has 18 residues. Germline V gene sequence: CDR1 MNHNS, CDR2 SASEGT. V was pared by 0 bases and J by 2 bases, with 17 bases between.

The V gene is TRBV6-2 or TRBV6-3, the J gene TRBJ2-5, with TRBD2 matching over 7 bases. From germline, CDR1 is MNHEY and CDR2 SVGEGT. The CDR3 runs to 16 residues. After removal of 2 bases from V and 5 bases from J, the junction contained 11 bases not matched to a gene. CDR3 sequence: CASSYLSGGNRETQYF. The DNA for the CDR3 is TGTGCCAGCAGTTACCTATCGGGGGGTAACCGGGAGACCCAGTACTTC.

The rearrangement links TRBV27 to TRBJ2-3, with 8 bases lining up with TRBD2. Germline V gene data show CDR1 as MNHEY and CDR2 as SMNVEV (reference sequence). V shed 3 bases and J 8 bases; nucleotides not matched to a gene: 13. The CDR3 contains 16 residues. CDR3 nucleotide sequence: TGTGCCAGCAGTTTTGTTACGGGTCGGGGGGGAGGTACGCAGTATTTT. Translation: CASSFVTGRGGGTQYF.

This rearrangement joins TRBV2 to TRBJ1-4; 7 bases are a match to TRBD1. Germline-derived CDR1 and CDR2 are SNHLY and FYNNEI. The trim removed 6 bases at V and 4 bases at J, leaving 8 bases unmatched. CDR3 length: 15 residues. The CDR3 here is CASRFGTAINEKLFF. The CDR3, as DNA: TGTGCCAGCAGGTTCGGGACAGCGATTAATGAAAAACTGTTTTTT.

This chain joins TRBV9 and TRBJ2-6, with D perhaps TRBD1 (5 bases). V was pared by 3 bases and J by 1 base, with 14 bases between. This CDR3 is built from 17 residues. CDR1 and CDR2 from the germline V gene are SGDLS and YYNGEE. The CDR3, as DNA: TGTGCCAGCAGCGCGATAGGGGCTATATCTGGGGCCAACGTCCTGACTTTC. Its translation: CASSAIGAISGANVLTF. Supplemented by reference TRBV9 and TRBJ2-6, the full variable domain reads DSGVTQTPKHLITATGQRVTLRCSPRSGDLSVYWYQQSLDQGLQFLIQYYNGEERAKGNILERFSAQQFPDLHSELNLSSLELGDSALYFCASSAIGAISGANVLTFGAGSRLTVL.

This chain uses TRBV7-3 with TRBJ2-1; tentative D call: TRBD1 (6 bases). This CDR3 contains 14 residues. V lost 4 bases and J lost 6, with 13 bases in between. Germline CDR1 is SGHTA and CDR2 is FQGTGA. In DNA, the CDR3 is TGTGCCAGCAGCTCGGACAGCAAATTCAATGAGCAGTTCTTC. This gives the protein CASSSDSKFNEQFF.

The rearrangement uses TRBV7-8 and TRBJ1-2; D is possibly TRBD1 (5 bases). The CDR3 has 16 amino acids. Trimming took off 0 bases at V and 3 bases at J, with 14 bases between the two ends. Germline values: CDR1 SGHVS, CDR2 FQNEAQ. The CDR3 is CASSLATGPTYYGYTF. The CDR3 coding sequence is TGTGCCAGCAGCTTAGCTACAGGCCCGACTTACTATGGCTACACCTTC.

This clone has only one observation. The chain is built from TRBV4-1 and TRBJ2-2; D gene uncertain. In germline, CDR1 is MGHRA, CDR2 YSYEKL. Trimming shortened V by 1 base and J by 9 bases, and 21 bases separated the two germline ends. CDR3 length: 17 amino acids. CDR3: CASSQGIALSPHRELFF. Here the CDR3 DNA reads TGCGCCAGCAGCCAAGGCATTGCCCTATCTCCCCATCGGGAGCTGTTTTTT.

The rearrangement links TRBV9 to TRBJ2-5; the D is unclear. V gave up 2 bases and J gave up 3 bases, with 11 bases separating them. Germline values: CDR1 SGDLS, CDR2 YYNGEE. The CDR3 length is 14 residues. For the CDR3, the DNA is TGTGCCAGCAGCGTCACGATTCGGGAAGAGACCCAGTACTTC. Encoded protein: CASSVTIREETQYF. The full variable domain, rest sourced from reference TRBV9 and TRBJ2-5, is DSGVTQTPKHLITATGQRVTLRCSPRSGDLSVYWYQQSLDQGLQFLIQYYNGEERAKGNILERFSAQQFPDLHSELNLSSLELGDSALYFCASSVTIREETQYFGPGTRLLVL.

This clone was observed a single time. The chain couples TRBV5-8 to TRBJ2-2; the match to TRBD1 covers 9 bases. CDR3 length: 15 residues. CDR1 is SGHTS and CDR2 is YDEGEE in the germline V gene. V was clipped by 5 bases and J by 5 bases; unmatched bases: 7. In DNA form, the CDR3 reads TGTGCCAGCAGTTCAGGACAGGGGAAGACCGGGGAGCTGTTTTTT. This encodes CASSSGQGKTGELFF.

This chain joins TRBV4-1 and TRBJ1-2; no clear D gene. CDR3 length: 16 residues. Deletions cut 1 base from V and 4 bases from J, with 16 bases between. Germline CDR1 and CDR2: MGHRA and YSYEKL. Here the CDR3 reads CASSQGPMRRSYGYTF. The CDR3 DNA is TGCGCCAGCAGCCAAGGACCCATGAGGAGGTCCTATGGCTACACCTTC.

This chain links TRBV9 with TRBJ1-4; TRBD1 might be the D (5 bases). V was trimmed by 4 bases and J by 1 base, leaving 8 bases between them. The CDR3 runs 14 residues. Germline V lookup: CDR1 SGDLS, CDR2 YYNGEE. The CDR3 region is CASSTGQTNEKLFF. The CDR3 DNA is TGTGCCAGCAGCACAGGACAAACTAATGAAAAACTGTTTTTT. Supplemented by reference TRBV9 and TRBJ1-4, the full variable domain reads DSGVTQTPKHLITATGQRVTLRCSPRSGDLSVYWYQQSLDQGLQFLIQYYNGEERAKGNILERFSAQQFPDLHSELNLSSLELGDSALYFCASSTGQTNEKLFFGSGTQLSVL.

This clone was seen once. The chain has TRBV7-8 and TRBJ2-5; 7 bases match TRBD2. This CDR3 has 17 amino acids. Looked up from germline, CDR1 is SGHVS and CDR2 is FQNEAQ. V shed 5 bases, J shed 1 base, and the junction held 13 bases outside the gene matches. The CDR3 nucleotides read TGTGCCAGCAGCCTATATTTGGCGGGGGTACTCCAAGAGACCCAGTACTTC. Its translation: CASSLYLAGVLQETQYF.

This chain connects TRBV4-1 to TRBJ1-2; possibly TRBD1 for D (6 bases). Germline V gene sequence: CDR1 MGHRA, CDR2 YSYEKL. This CDR3 has 14 residues. The ends were cut back, 0 bases at V and 8 bases at J, with 13 bases in the middle. CDR3 region: CASSQDRRQEGYTF. The CDR3 DNA follows: TGCGCCAGCAGCCAAGATCGACGACAGGAAGGCTACACCTTC.

The V call is TRBV11-1, the J call TRBJ2-5, with D uncertain. V was shortened by 5 bases and J by 1 base, with 8 bases between the two germline ends. The CDR3 spans 13 residues. Germline V gene data show CDR1 as SGHAT and CDR2 as FQDESV (reference sequence). The CDR3 nucleotides are TGTGCCAGCAGCCCAGGCTCCCAAGAGACCCAGTACTTC. Its protein is CASSPGSQETQYF.